This passage covers 21 T cell receptor beta chains from one sample sequenced in a study of CD8 T cells in Susac syndrome. Reverse transcription of roughly 0.5 to 1 ug RNA used random hexamers. TCRdb re-derived calls from the immunoSEQ multiplex PCR reads in MiXCR, one entry per CDR3 protein. Of 80,000 to 95,000 distinct CDR3 sequences listed, about 94% are singletons. Input material: CD8+ T cells from PBMCs. The receptors stem from a human donor with Susac syndrome.

This CDR3 reads CATSSLGGGYNEQFF. CDR3 coding DNA: TGTGCCACCAGCTCCTTAGGGGGGGGCTACAATGAGCAGTTCTTC. This rearrangement joins TRBV15 to TRBJ2-1; maybe TRBD2 (7 bases). V shed 5 bases and J shed 3 bases, with 14 bases lying between them. CDR1 LNHNV and CDR2 YYDKDF come from the germline V gene (reference sequence). This CDR3 region has 15 residues. The full variable domain, rest sourced from reference TRBV15 and TRBJ2-1, is DAMVIQNPRYQVTQFGKPVTLSCSQTLNHNVMYWYQQKSSQAPKLLFHYYDKDFNNEADTPDNFQSRRPNTSFCFLDIRSPGLGDTAMYLCATSSLGGGYNEQFFGPGTRLTVL.

The rearrangement uses TRBV20-1 and TRBJ2-1; tentatively, D is TRBD2 (5 bases). CDR3 length: 14 amino acids. The germline V and J ends were trimmed by 5 bases and 8 bases, with 19 bases remaining between them. CDR1 is DFQATT, CDR2 SNEGSKA, per germline (reference sequence). The CDR3 loop reads CSARDSSSDYEQFF. The CDR3 nucleotides are TGCAGTGCTCGGGATAGCTCGTCTGACTATGAGCAGTTCTTC.

This clonotype was counted between two and nine times. The chain links TRBV2 to TRBJ2-7, with no clear D. CDR3 length: 11 residues. V was clipped by 8 bases and J by 6 bases, with 11 bases between them. CDR1 and CDR2 from the germline V gene are SNHLY and FYNNEI. CDR3 DNA sequence: TGTGCCAGCGGGGTGGGAACCGAGCAGTACTTC. Its protein is CASGVGTEQYF.

The gene calls are TRBV12-3 or TRBV12-4 and TRBJ2-1, with D maybe TRBD2 (6 bases). V lost 6 bases and J lost 7, with 10 bases in between. This CDR3 contains 12 residues. The CDR3 loop is CASRSAGNEQFF. The CDR3, as DNA: TGTGCCAGCAGGTCCGCGGGAAATGAGCAGTTCTTC.

The V call is TRBV7-3, the J call TRBJ2-1; 11 bases align to TRBD2. The germline V gene has CDR1 SGHTA and CDR2 FQGTGA. This CDR3 has 19 residues. J gave up 0 bases and V 0 bases, and 7 bases lay outside the gene matches. This CDR3 is CASSLTLAGGPSSYNEQFF. The CDR3 DNA is TGTGCCAGCAGCTTAACGTTAGCGGGAGGGCCTAGCTCCTACAATGAGCAGTTCTTC.

V is TRBV28 and J is TRBJ2-7, with 13 bases lining up with TRBD2. The CDR3 covers 18 residues. CDR1 MDHEN and CDR2 SYDVKM come from the germline V gene. Trimming cost V 3 bases and J 0 bases; bases outside gene matches: 8. The CDR3 DNA is TGTGCCAGCAGTTTCCCGACTAGCGGGAGGTTGAGCTCCTACGAGCAGTACTTC. Translated, it gives CASSFPTSGRLSSYEQYF.

The chain joins TRBV20-1 to TRBJ2-1; TRBD1 might be the D (6 bases). Deletions cut 3 bases from V and 0 bases from J, with 9 bases between. The CDR3 is 14 residues long. Germline CDR1 DFQATT, CDR2 SNEGSKA (reference sequence). The CDR3 reads CSARGADSYNEQFF. For the CDR3, the DNA is TGCAGTGCTAGGGGGGCAGACTCCTACAATGAGCAGTTCTTC.

This chain connects TRBV20-1 to TRBJ2-5; D call uncertain. Trimming cost V 6 bases and J 0 bases, with 11 bases left between them. The CDR3 totals 13 residues. CDR1 is DFQATT and CDR2 is SNEGSKA in the germline V gene (reference sequence). CDR3 residues: CSAPGTHQETQYF. CDR3 bases: TGCAGTGCACCTGGAACCCACCAAGAGACCCAGTACTTC.

The chain combines TRBV25-1 with TRBJ1-1; D unclear. The CDR3 length is 15 residues. Looked up from germline, CDR1 is MGHDK and CDR2 is SYGVNS. Trimming cost V 1 base and J 0 bases, with 9 bases left between them. For the CDR3, the DNA is TGTGCCAGCAGTGAATTTAAGGGTTTGAACACTGAAGCTTTCTTT. Protein sequence: CASSEFKGLNTEAFF.

This clonotype was seen just once. V gene TRBV15 combines with J gene TRBJ2-1; 10 bases map to TRBD1. The trim removed 0 bases at V and 5 bases at J, leaving 4 bases unmatched. Germline-derived CDR1 and CDR2 are LNHNV and YYDKDF (reference sequence). The CDR3 length is 16 residues. CDR3 residues: CATSRDDRGPHNEQFF. The CDR3 nucleotides read TGTGCCACCAGCAGAGATGACAGGGGGCCCCACAATGAGCAGTTCTTC.

The chain employs TRBV6-5 and TRBJ1-1; D remains unclear. V lost 4 bases and J 0 bases, leaving 9 bases between the germline ends. The germline V gene has CDR1 MNHEY and CDR2 SVGAGI. This CDR3 spans 14 amino acids. The CDR3 DNA follows: TGTGCCAGCAGTTTTGGAGACTTGAACACTGAAGCTTTCTTT. It yields the protein CASSFGDLNTEAFF.

V usage is TRBV20-1 and J usage is TRBJ2-7; no clear D. This CDR3 is built from 13 residues. V gave up 3 bases and J gave up 0 bases, with 9 bases separating them. Per the germline V gene, CDR1 is DFQATT and CDR2 is SNEGSKA (reference sequence). The CDR3 sequence is CSARPPSSYEQYF. In DNA, the CDR3 is TGCAGTGCTAGGCCCCCGAGCTCCTACGAGCAGTACTTC.

The CDR3 loop reads CASSQSLTKNIQYF. The CDR3 nucleotides are TGTGCCAGCAGTCAGTCCTTAACCAAAAACATTCAGTACTTC. The V call is TRBV3-1, the J call TRBJ2-4; D is unresolved. The CDR3 covers 14 residues. Germline V gene sequence: CDR1 LGHDT, CDR2 YNNKEL (reference sequence). V was shortened by 6 bases and J by 2 bases, with 11 bases between the two germline ends. Full variable domain (remainder filled in from reference TRBV3-1 and TRBJ2-4): DTAVSQTPKYLVTQMGNDKSIKCEQNLGHDTMYWYKQDSKKFLKIMFSYNNKELIINETVPNRFSPKSPDKAHLNLHINSLELGDSAVYFCASSQSLTKNIQYFGAGTRLSVL.

The V call is TRBV2, the J call TRBJ2-1; 8 bases are shared with TRBD2. The germline V gene encodes CDR1 SNHLY and CDR2 FYNNEI. The CDR3 is made up of 16 amino acids. After removal of 3 bases from V and 8 bases from J, the junction contained 12 bases not matched to a gene. CDR3 DNA sequence: TGTGCCAGCAGTGATTTCCTGGGGACTAGAGTCTATGAGCAGTTCTTC. It yields the protein CASSDFLGTRVYEQFF.

The chain carries TRBV12-3 or TRBV12-4 and TRBJ2-7; D ambiguous. The V end lost 3 bases, the J end lost 2 bases, and 14 bases lay between the germline ends. This CDR3 is built from 15 residues. The CDR3 nucleotides read TGTGCCAGCAGTTTTTTTGGTGGCGGAACCTACGAGCAGTACTTC. It is translated as CASSFFGGGTYEQYF.

The genes are TRBV2 and TRBJ1-2; no clear D gene. The V end lost 2 bases, the J end lost 12 bases, and 10 bases lay between the germline ends. The CDR3 length is 11 residues. CDR1 is SNHLY, CDR2 FYNNEI, per germline. CDR3: CASSEHGLNTF. CDR3 nucleotide sequence: TGTGCCAGCAGTGAACACGGCCTCAACACCTTC.

This sequence joins TRBV29-1 and TRBJ2-7; TRBD1 might be the D (5 bases). This CDR3 is built from 14 residues. Germline assignment: CDR1 SQVTM and CDR2 ANQGSEA. V shed 2 bases and J shed 3 bases, with 14 bases lying between them. The CDR3 nucleotides are TGCAGCGTTGAATTTCTCGACAGCGACTACGAGCAGTACTTC. Translated, it gives CSVEFLDSDYEQYF.

The V gene is TRBV27, the J gene TRBJ1-2, with TRBD1 matching 7 bases. The length of the CDR3 is 15 residues. Trimming cost V 3 bases and J 8 bases; bases outside gene matches: 12. CDR1 is MNHEY, CDR2 SMNVEV, per germline (reference sequence). The CDR3, as DNA: TGTGCCAGCAGTTTCTCGTCAGGGGGAAGTGGAGGCTACACCTTC. This codes for CASSFSSGGSGGYTF.

The rearrangement links TRBV19 to TRBJ1-1; D gene unclear. Trimming cost V 3 bases and J 1 base, with 6 bases left between them. The CDR3 length is 13 residues. Germline lookup yields CDR1 LNHDA and CDR2 SQIVND (reference sequence). The CDR3 region has the DNA TGTGCCAGTAGTATTGAGGGGAACACTGAAGCTTTCTTT. Translation gives CASSIEGNTEAFF.

This clonotype was seen just once. The junction shows a germline mismatch at one end, possibly a read error. The chain carries TRBV12-3 or TRBV12-4 and TRBJ2-7; no reliable D call. The CDR3 runs 13 residues. CDR3 amino acids: CASSPPQSSIADF. CDR3 DNA: TGTGCCAGCAGTCCCCCCCAGAGTTCCATTGCGGACTTC.

The J gene is TRBJ2-1, the V gene TRBV19; a possible D gene is TRBD1 (7 bases). V was trimmed by 8 bases and J by 7 bases, leaving 18 bases between them. Germline V gives CDR1 LNHDA, CDR2 SQIVND (reference sequence). This CDR3 comprises 14 residues. Written as DNA, the CDR3 is TGTGCCAGTGCCGACAGGGATGGAGGGAATGAGCAGTTCTTC. Its protein is CASADRDGGNEQFF.